A single sample is the source of the 25 T cell receptor beta chains below, sequenced in a study of early T cells in non-severe SARS-CoV-2 infection. One entry per CDR3 protein results from TCRdb running MiXCR on the 5' RACE reads. There are roughly 57,000 distinct CDR3 sequences in the sample; around 13% occur only once, and around 1.4% lies in the top ten. Sequences were obtained from whole blood. The source is an adult who was a healthcare worker with PCR-confirmed SARS-CoV-2 infection or an uninfected control (not recorded which).

V is TRBV28 and J is TRBJ2-5, with 7 bases that match TRBD1. The germline V gene has CDR1 MDHEN and CDR2 SYDVKM. This CDR3 contains 12 residues. V trimming: 11 bases; J trimming: 4 bases; junction bases outside the gene matches: 7. CDR3 sequence: CALGGQGETQYF. The CDR3 DNA follows: TGTGCCCTAGGGGGCCAGGGAGAGACCCAGTACTTC.

This clonotype has a single count. CDR3 region: CASSSGQAREQYF. DNA of the CDR3: TGTGCCAGCAGCTCGGGACAGGCAAGGGAGCAGTACTTC. The rearrangement links TRBV11-2 to TRBJ2-7; 8 positions match TRBD1. The CDR3 totals 13 residues. CDR1 is SGHAT and CDR2 is FQNNGV in the germline V gene. With V trimmed by 4 bases and J by 7 bases, 6 bases remained unmatched.

The sample holds many counts of this clonotype. The V and J genes are TRBV29-1 and TRBJ2-2; D gene unclear. Germline loops: CDR1 SQVTM, CDR2 ANQGSEA. Trimming took 5 bases from V and 2 from J, leaving 6 bases between them. CDR3 length: 12 amino acids. CDR3 loop: CSVKVNTGELFF. The CDR3 bases are TGCAGCGTTAAGGTTAACACCGGGGAGCTGTTTTTT.

This clonotype was observed a handful of times. The rearrangement uses TRBV11-2 and TRBJ1-6, with D uncertain. The germline V gene has CDR1 SGHAT and CDR2 FQNNGV. This CDR3 region has 15 residues. V lost 1 base, J lost 0 bases, and 4 bases lay in between. In DNA form, the CDR3 reads TGTGCCAGCAGCTTAGCAGGCTCCTATAATTCACCCCTCCACTTT. This gives the protein CASSLAGSYNSPLHF.

The gene calls are TRBV14 and TRBJ2-1; the D gene is possibly TRBD1 (6 bases). V lost 0 bases, J lost 8 bases, and 11 bases lay in between. The CDR3 has 14 amino acids. Germline V gene sequence: CDR1 SGHDN, CDR2 FVKESK. The CDR3 sequence is CASSQDQQGDEQFF. CDR3 DNA: TGTGCCAGCAGCCAAGATCAACAGGGCGATGAGCAGTTCTTC.

A few counts support this clonotype. V gene TRBV12-3 or TRBV12-4 combines with J gene TRBJ1-2; possible D gene TRBD1, 5 bases. This CDR3 contains 13 residues. Deletions cut 6 bases from V and 1 base from J, with 9 bases between. CDR3 nucleotides: TGTGCCAGCAGGTCACAGGTTAACTATGGCTACACCTTC. Translation: CASRSQVNYGYTF.

The chain links TRBV10-2 to TRBJ2-5; no clear D gene. Germline CDR1 and CDR2: WSHSY and SAAADI. V lost 4 bases to trimming and J lost 5 bases, with 8 bases between them. CDR3 length: 12 residues. The DNA of the CDR3 is TGCGCCAGCAGTGGATGGTCGGAGACCCAGTACTTC. Residues: CASSGWSETQYF.

This clonotype has just one count. Here the CDR3 DNA reads TGCGCCAGCAGCCAAGTTCAGGGTCCGAACACCGGGGAGCTGTTTTTT. Translated, it gives CASSQVQGPNTGELFF. The V gene is TRBV4-3, the J gene TRBJ2-2, with TRBD1 as a possible D gene (5 bases). Trimming shortened V by 1 base and J by 0 bases, and 9 bases separated the two germline ends. CDR1 is LGHNA, CDR2 YSLEER, per germline. There are 16 residues in the CDR3.

This clonotype was observed a handful of times. The chain couples TRBV20-1 to TRBJ1-2; tentative D call: TRBD1 (5 bases). The length of the CDR3 is 12 residues. In germline, CDR1 is DFQATT, CDR2 SNEGSKA (reference sequence). The CDR3 DNA reads as TGCGCAGGGAAACCTGTTTCGTATGGCTACACCTTC. It yields the protein CAGKPVSYGYTF.

This clonotype was observed a few times. The chain links TRBV7-9 to TRBJ2-4, with D perhaps being TRBD1 or TRBD2 (5 bases each). V lost 8 bases, J lost 2 bases, and 10 bases lay in between. Germline values: CDR1 SEHNR, CDR2 FQNEAQ (reference sequence). The CDR3 has 13 residues. Here the CDR3 reads CASAGAPKNIQYF. The CDR3 DNA reads TGTGCCAGCGCCGGGGCACCCAAAAACATTCAGTACTTC.

The chain recombines TRBV5-1 with TRBJ1-6; 9 nucleotides align to TRBD1. Trimming took 7 bases from V and 18 from J; bases not matched to a gene: 14. CDR1 SGHRS and CDR2 YFSETQ come from the germline V gene. CDR3 length: 13 amino acids. CDR3 DNA: TGCGCCAGCGCCGCCGACGACAGGACAGGGGCCCACTTT. It translates to CASAADDRTGAHF.

This clonotype came up a few times. The chain uses TRBV7-2 and TRBJ1-2, with D possibly being TRBD1 (5 bases). This CDR3 is 16 amino acids long. CDR1 is SGHTA and CDR2 is FQGNSA in the germline V gene. With 1 base removed from V and 6 bases from J, the gap between germline ends came to 18 bases. The CDR3 protein is CASSLGPWTNRDGYTF. In DNA, the CDR3 is TGTGCCAGCAGCTTAGGACCCTGGACAAACCGTGATGGCTACACCTTC.

This clonotype was counted many times. The DNA of the CDR3 is TGTGCCAGCAGCTTATTAGAATTAGGCAATGAGCAGTTCTTC. Translation: CASSLLELGNEQFF. This chain uses TRBV7-6 with TRBJ2-1; D unclear. V shed 2 bases and J shed 6 bases, with 11 bases lying between them. Germline loops: CDR1 SGHVS, CDR2 FNYEAQ. The CDR3 spans 14 residues.

In nucleotides, the CDR3 is TGTGCCAGCAGTTACGGTCAGGAAGAGACCCAGTACTTC. Protein: CASSYGQEETQYF. The chain carries TRBV6-5 and TRBJ2-5; unclear D gene. The CDR3 length is 13 residues. V was clipped by 2 bases and J by 3 bases, with 7 bases between them. Germline values: CDR1 MNHEY, CDR2 SVGAGI.

In its sample, this clonotype was seen many times. The chain couples TRBV5-4 to TRBJ2-7, with D maybe TRBD2 (5 bases). This CDR3 is 15 amino acids long. V was clipped by 0 bases and J by 0 bases, with 10 bases between them. Looked up from germline, CDR1 is SGHNT and CDR2 is YYREEE (reference sequence). DNA for the CDR3: TGTGCCAGCAGCTTGGGTCCCGGGATCTCCTACGAGCAGTACTTC. This gives the protein CASSLGPGISYEQYF.

This clonotype appeared a few times. This rearrangement joins TRBV6-5 to TRBJ2-7, with D unresolved. CDR1 MNHEY and CDR2 SVGAGI come from the germline V gene. The CDR3 consists of 14 residues. Trimming took 2 bases from V and 2 from J, leaving 10 bases between them. The CDR3 loop is CASSYGDLAYEQYF. The CDR3 nucleotides are TGTGCCAGCAGTTACGGCGACCTAGCCTACGAGCAGTACTTC.

This clonotype appeared a few times. The chain combines TRBV20-1 with TRBJ2-3; D not certain. Germline V lookup: CDR1 DFQATT, CDR2 SNEGSKA (reference sequence). The ends were cut back, 3 bases at V and 0 bases at J, with 10 bases in the middle. CDR3 size: 14 residues. CDR3 nucleotide sequence: TGCAGTGCTAGCCCACGTAGAAGCACAGATACGCAGTATTTT. As protein: CSASPRRSTDTQYF.

This clonotype was picked up a small number of times. The rearrangement uses TRBV6-1 and TRBJ1-1; possibly TRBD1 for D (5 bases). This CDR3 has 13 amino acids. Per the germline V gene, CDR1 is MNHNS and CDR2 is SASEGT. The V end lost 7 bases, the J end lost 0 bases, and 9 bases lay between the germline ends. CDR3 protein: CASTKGLNTEAFF. The CDR3 DNA follows: TGTGCCAGCACTAAGGGGCTGAACACTGAAGCTTTCTTT.

The chain carries TRBV6-5 and TRBJ2-3, with D possibly TRBD1 on 6 matching bases. In germline, CDR1 is MNHEY, CDR2 SVGAGI. This CDR3 is 13 amino acids long. The V end lost 6 bases, the J end lost 4 bases, and 11 bases lay between the germline ends. This CDR3 is CASRNPGADTQYF. In nucleotides, the CDR3 is TGTGCCAGCAGGAACCCAGGGGCAGATACGCAGTATTTT.

This clonotype has at least ten counts. V and J are TRBV27 and TRBJ2-7, with D uncertain. This CDR3 region has 16 residues. Germline CDR1 is MNHEY and CDR2 is SMNVEV (reference sequence). Trimming pared 2 bases from V and 5 bases from J, leaving 19 bases between. DNA for the CDR3: TGTGCCAGCAGTTTAAGGGCTACGTGGCAGACTGACGAGCAGTACTTC. It is translated as CASSLRATWQTDEQYF.

In this sample, this clonotype turned up many times. The chain recombines TRBV6-5 with TRBJ2-7, with a possible D match to TRBD2 (7 bases). Trimming removed 6 bases at V and 6 bases at J, with 21 bases between. This CDR3 spans 15 amino acids. Per germline, CDR1 MNHEY and CDR2 SVGAGI. The CDR3 reads CASSPGRRGLREQYF. CDR3 nucleotides: TGTGCCAGCAGCCCAGGGAGGCGGGGGCTGCGCGAGCAGTACTTC.

The sample holds many counts of this clonotype. This chain joins TRBV29-1 and TRBJ2-3, with D possibly matching TRBD2 (6 bases). The CDR3 extends over 13 amino acids. Trimming removed 7 bases at V and 6 bases at J, with 17 bases between. Germline V lookup: CDR1 SQVTM, CDR2 ANQGSEA. CDR3 sequence reads: CSAQPGGSDTQYF. The CDR3 bases are TGCAGCGCCCAGCCCGGGGGTTCGGATACGCAGTATTTT.

This clonotype occurred a few times. The V and J genes are TRBV9 and TRBJ2-3, with D perhaps matching TRBD1 (5 bases). The CDR3 spans 14 residues. CDR1 and CDR2 (germline): SGDLS, YYNGEE. Trimming removed 2 bases from V and 0 bases from J, with 7 bases in between. The CDR3 loop reads CASSVRGSTDTQYF. As DNA, the CDR3 is TGTGCCAGCAGCGTTAGGGGAAGCACAGATACGCAGTATTTT.

This clonotype was detected only once. This rearrangement joins TRBV11-2 to TRBJ2-3, with 7 bases lining up with TRBD1. The V segment lost 5 bases and the J segment 0 bases; nucleotides outside the gene matches: 11. CDR1 and CDR2 (germline): SGHAT, FQNNGV. There are 17 residues in the CDR3. The DNA of the CDR3 is TGTGCCAGCAGCCCCCGAGGTCGACAGGGCAGCACAGATACGCAGTATTTT. It is translated as CASSPRGRQGSTDTQYF.

This clonotype showed up many times. The V call is TRBV12-3 or TRBV12-4, the J call TRBJ1-1; D not certain. The CDR3 consists of 14 residues. V lost 6 bases and J 0 bases, leaving 11 bases between the germline ends. The CDR3 here is CASRFVDLNTEAFF. The CDR3 bases are TGTGCCAGCAGGTTCGTAGACCTGAACACTGAAGCTTTCTTT.